This TCR beta chain was obtained from a study of molecular identifiers for immune sequencing clone quantification. General study findings and limits: Barcode-sharing identical TCR molecules could underestimate highly expanded clone sizes.

Preparation methods for the bulk TCR libraries were those previously described, with listed TCR primers. Via MiXCR, TCRdb re-called the PCR reads, giving one row per CDR3 protein. Among under 600,000 distinct CDR3 sequences listed, roughly a fifth were seen once. Isolation of naive CD8 T cells was achieved by sorting on a CD8+CD4-CCR7+CD45RA+ phenotype. Details on this clonotype: Its antigen remains unknown.

V was trimmed by 3 bases and J by 0 bases, leaving 11 bases between them. CDR3 size: 15 residues. The V gene's germline CDR1 is KGHSH and CDR2 LQKENI. The clonotype comes from a human donor in good health. Some libraries in this study had Jurkat cell RNA spiked in. Sequencing was done on a sample of naive CD8+ T cells from blood, with Jurkat cell RNA spiked in. Subset meaning: FACS-sorted CD8+CD4-CCR7+CD45RA+ naive T cells. V and J are TRBV18 and TRBJ2-5, with D perhaps given as TRBD1 or TRBD2 (5 bases each). CDR3 DNA sequence: TGTGCCAGCTCACCGGGGGTTGCCAACCAAGAGACCCAGTACTTC. It encodes CASSPGVANQETQYF.